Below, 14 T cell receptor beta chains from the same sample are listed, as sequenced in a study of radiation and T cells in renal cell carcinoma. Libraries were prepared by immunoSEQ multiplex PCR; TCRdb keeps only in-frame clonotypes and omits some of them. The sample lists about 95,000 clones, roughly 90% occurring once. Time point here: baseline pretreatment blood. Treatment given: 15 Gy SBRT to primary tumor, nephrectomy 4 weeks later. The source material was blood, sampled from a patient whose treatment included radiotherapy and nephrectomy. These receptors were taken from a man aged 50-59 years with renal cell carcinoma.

CDR3 sequence: CASSDTEVFPEQYF. In DNA form, the CDR3 reads TGTGCCAGCAGTGATACAGAAGTTTTCCCCGAGCAGTACTTC. The rearrangement joins TRBV25-1 to TRBJ2-7; D gene ambiguous. The V gene's germline CDR1 is MGHDK and CDR2 SYGVNS. This CDR3 spans 14 amino acids. Trimming removed 3 bases at V and 6 bases at J, with 15 bases between.

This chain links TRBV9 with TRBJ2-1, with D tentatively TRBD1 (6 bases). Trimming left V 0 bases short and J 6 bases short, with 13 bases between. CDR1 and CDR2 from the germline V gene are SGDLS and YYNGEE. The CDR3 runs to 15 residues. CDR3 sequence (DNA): TGTGCCAGCAGCGTAGGTGGACAGACGAGCAATGAGCAGTTCTTC. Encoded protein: CASSVGGQTSNEQFF.

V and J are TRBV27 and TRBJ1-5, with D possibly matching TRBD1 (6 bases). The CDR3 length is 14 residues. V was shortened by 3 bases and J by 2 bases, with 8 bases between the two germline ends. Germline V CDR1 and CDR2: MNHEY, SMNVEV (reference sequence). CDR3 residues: CASSFRGGNQPQHF. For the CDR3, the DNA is TGTGCCAGCAGTTTCAGGGGTGGCAATCAGCCCCAGCATTTT.

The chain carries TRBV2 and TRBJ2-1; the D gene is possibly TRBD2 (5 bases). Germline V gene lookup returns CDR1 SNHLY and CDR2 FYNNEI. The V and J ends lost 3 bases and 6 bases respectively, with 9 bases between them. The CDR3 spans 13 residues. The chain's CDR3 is CASSDGVSNEQFF. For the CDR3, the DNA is TGTGCCAGCAGTGACGGGGTATCCAATGAGCAGTTCTTC.

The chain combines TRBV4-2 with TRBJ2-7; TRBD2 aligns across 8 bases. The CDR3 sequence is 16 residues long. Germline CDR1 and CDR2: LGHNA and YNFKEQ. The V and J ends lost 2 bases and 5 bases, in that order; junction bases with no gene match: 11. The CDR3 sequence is CASSQSPGGGLHEQYF. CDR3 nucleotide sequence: TGTGCCAGCAGCCAATCACCCGGGGGGGGCCTCCACGAGCAGTACTTC.

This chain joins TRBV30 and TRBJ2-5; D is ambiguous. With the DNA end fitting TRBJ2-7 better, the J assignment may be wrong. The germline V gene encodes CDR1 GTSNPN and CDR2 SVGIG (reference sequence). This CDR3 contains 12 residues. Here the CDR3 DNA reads TGTGCCTGGAGTCCACTTTGGTACGAGCAGTACTTC. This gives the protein CAWSPLWYEQYF.

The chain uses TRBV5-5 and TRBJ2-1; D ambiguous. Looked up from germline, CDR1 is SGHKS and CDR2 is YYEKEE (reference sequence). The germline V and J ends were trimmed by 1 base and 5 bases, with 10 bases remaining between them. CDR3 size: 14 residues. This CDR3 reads CASSLSPDDNEQFF. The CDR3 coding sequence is TGTGCCAGCAGCTTGAGTCCAGACGACAATGAGCAGTTCTTC. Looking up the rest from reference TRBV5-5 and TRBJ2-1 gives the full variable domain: DAGVTQSPTHLIKTRGQQVTLRCSPISGHKSVSWYQQVLGQGPQFIFQYYEKEERGRGNFPDRFSARQFPNYSSELNVNALLLGDSALYLCASSLSPDDNEQFFGPGTRLTVL.

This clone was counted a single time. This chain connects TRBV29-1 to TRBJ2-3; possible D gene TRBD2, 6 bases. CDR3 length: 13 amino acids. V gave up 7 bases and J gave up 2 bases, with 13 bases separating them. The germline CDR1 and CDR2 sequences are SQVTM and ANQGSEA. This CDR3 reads CSEGGGATDTQYF. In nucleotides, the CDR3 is TGCAGCGAAGGAGGCGGGGCCACAGATACGCAGTATTTT.

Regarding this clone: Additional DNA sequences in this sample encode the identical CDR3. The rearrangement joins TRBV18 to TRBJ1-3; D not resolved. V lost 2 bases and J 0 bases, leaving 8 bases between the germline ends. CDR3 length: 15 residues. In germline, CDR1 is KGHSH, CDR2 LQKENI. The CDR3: CASSPGVNSGNTIYF. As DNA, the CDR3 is TGTGCCAGCTCACCAGGGGTAAACTCTGGAAACACCATATATTTT.

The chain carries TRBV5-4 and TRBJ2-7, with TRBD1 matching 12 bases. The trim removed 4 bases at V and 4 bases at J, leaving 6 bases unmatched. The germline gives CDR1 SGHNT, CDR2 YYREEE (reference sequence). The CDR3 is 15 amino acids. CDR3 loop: CASSPGGQGAYEQYF. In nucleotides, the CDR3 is TGTGCCAGCAGCCCCGGGGGACAGGGGGCGTACGAGCAGTACTTC.

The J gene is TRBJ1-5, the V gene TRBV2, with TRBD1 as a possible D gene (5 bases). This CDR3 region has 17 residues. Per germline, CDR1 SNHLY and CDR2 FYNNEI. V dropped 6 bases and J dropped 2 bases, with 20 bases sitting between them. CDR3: CASRGTVRFLGNQPQHF. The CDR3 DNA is TGTGCCAGCAGGGGGACCGTAAGGTTCTTGGGCAATCAGCCCCAGCATTTT.

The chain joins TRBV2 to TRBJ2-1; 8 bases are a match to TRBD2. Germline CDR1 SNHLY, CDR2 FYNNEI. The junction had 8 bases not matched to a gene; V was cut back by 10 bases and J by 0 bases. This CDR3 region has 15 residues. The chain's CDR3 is CATSLAGGSYNEQFF. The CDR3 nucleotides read TGTGCCACCTCCCTAGCGGGTGGCTCCTACAATGAGCAGTTCTTC.

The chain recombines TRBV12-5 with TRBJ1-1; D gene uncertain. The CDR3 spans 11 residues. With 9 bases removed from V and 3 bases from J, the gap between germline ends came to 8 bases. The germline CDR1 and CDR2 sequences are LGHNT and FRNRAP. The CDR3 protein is CASITYTEAFF. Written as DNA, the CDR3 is TGTGCTAGCATAACGTACACTGAAGCTTTCTTT.

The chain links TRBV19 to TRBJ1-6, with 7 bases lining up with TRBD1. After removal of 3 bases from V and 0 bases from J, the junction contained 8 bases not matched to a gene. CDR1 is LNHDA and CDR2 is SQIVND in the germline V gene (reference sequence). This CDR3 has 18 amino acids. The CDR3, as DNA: TGTGCCAGTAGTATTTTTCCGGGACAGAGCTCCTATAATTCACCCCTCCACTTT. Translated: CASSIFPGQSSYNSPLHF.